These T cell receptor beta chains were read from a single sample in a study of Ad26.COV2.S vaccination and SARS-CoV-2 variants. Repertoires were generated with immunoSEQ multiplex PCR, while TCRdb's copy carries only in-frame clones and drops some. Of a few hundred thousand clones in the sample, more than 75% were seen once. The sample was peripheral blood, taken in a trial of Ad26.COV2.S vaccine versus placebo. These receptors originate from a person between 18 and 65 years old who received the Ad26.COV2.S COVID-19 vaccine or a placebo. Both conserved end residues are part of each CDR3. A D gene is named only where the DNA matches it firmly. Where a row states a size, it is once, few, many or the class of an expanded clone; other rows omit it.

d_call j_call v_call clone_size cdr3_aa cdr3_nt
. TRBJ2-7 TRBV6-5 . CASSSAYEQYF TGTGCCAGCAGTTCCGCCTACGAGCAGTACTTC
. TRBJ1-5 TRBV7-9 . CASSLGGGGNQPQHF TGTGCCAGCAGCTTAGGGGGTGGAGGCAATCAGCCCCAGCATTTT
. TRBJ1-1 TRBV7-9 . CASSSRGVEAFF TGTGCCAGCAGCTCCCGGGGTGTTGAAGCTTTCTTT
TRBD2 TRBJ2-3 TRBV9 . CASSLRGDNTDTQYF TGTGCCAGCAGCCTACGGGGGGATAACACAGATACGCAGTATTTT
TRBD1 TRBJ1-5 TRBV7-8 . CASRSRTGEGQPQHF TGTGCCAGCAGATCGCGGACAGGGGAAGGTCAGCCCCAGCATTTT
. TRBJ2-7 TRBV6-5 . CASSPAGGWYEQYF TGTGCCAGCAGCCCCGCAGGTGGGTGGTACGAGCAGTACTTC
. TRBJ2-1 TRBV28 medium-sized CASKAVSVYNEQFF TGTGCCAGCAAGGCGGTGTCGGTCTACAATGAGCAGTTCTTC
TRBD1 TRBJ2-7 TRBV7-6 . CASSSGPGTGGTYEQYF TGTGCCAGCAGCTCCGGTCCCGGGACAGGGGGGACCTACGAGCAGTACTTC
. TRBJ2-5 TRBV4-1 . CASSQGVIESQYF TGCGCCAGCAGCCAGGGGGTGATCGAGTCTCAGTACTTC
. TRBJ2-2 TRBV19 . CASSIGPNTGELFF TGTGCCAGTAGTATAGGGCCAAACACCGGGGAGCTGTTTTTT
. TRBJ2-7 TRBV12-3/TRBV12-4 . CASSGAYEQYF TGTGCCAGCAGCGGCGCCTACGAGCAGTACTTC
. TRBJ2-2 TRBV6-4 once CASRLGGNTGELFF TGTGCCAGCAGACTGGGGGGGAACACCGGGGAGCTGTTTTTT
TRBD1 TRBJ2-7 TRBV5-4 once CASSLDRGSYEQYF TGTGCCAGCAGCTTAGACAGGGGTTCCTACGAGCAGTACTTC
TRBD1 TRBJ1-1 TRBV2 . CASIRTGVITEAFF TGTGCCAGCATTCGGACAGGGGTGATCACTGAAGCTTTCTTT
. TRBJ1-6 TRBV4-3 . CASSQDSRESPLHF TGCGCCAGCAGCCAAGACTCCCGGGAGTCACCCCTCCACTTT
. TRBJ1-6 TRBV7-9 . CASSLTGYNSPLHF TGTGCCAGCAGCTTAACGGGATATAATTCACCCCTCCACTTT
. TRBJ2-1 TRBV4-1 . CASSQGLKSRNNEQFF TGCGCCAGCAGCCAAGGACTGAAGAGTAGGAACAATGAGCAGTTCTTC
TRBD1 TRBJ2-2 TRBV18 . CASSPTIGTGQLSGELFF TGTGCCAGCTCACCAACTATTGGGACAGGGCAGTTGTCCGGGGAGCTGTTTTTT
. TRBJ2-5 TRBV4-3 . CASSQDAGFETQYF TGCGCCAGCAGCCAAGATGCAGGGTTCGAGACCCAGTACTTC
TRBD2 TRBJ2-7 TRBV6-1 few CASSDTSGTSAGYEQYF TGTGCCAGCAGTGACACATCCGGGACTAGCGCAGGGTACGAGCAGTACTTC
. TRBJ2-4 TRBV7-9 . CASSLGDLKNIQYF TGTGCCAGCAGCTTAGGGGACCTCAAAAACATTCAGTACTTC
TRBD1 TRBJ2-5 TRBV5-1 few CASSLQGTQETQYF TGCGCCAGCAGCTTACAGGGGACCCAAGAGACCCAGTACTTC
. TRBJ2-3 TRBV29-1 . CSVVRGLELDTQYF TGCAGCGTTGTTAGGGGACTGGAATTAGATACGCAGTATTTT
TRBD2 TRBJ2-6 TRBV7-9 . CASSPSGGAIVFGANVLTF TGTGCCAGCAGCCCTAGCGGGGGGGCCATAGTTTTTGGGGCCAACGTCCTGACTTTC
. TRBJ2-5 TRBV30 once CAWSGTLREETQYF TGTGCCTGGAGTGGGACCCTCCGGGAAGAGACCCAGTACTTC
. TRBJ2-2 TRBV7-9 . CASRPPGHRSGELFF TGTGCCAGCAGACCCCCGGGCCACCGGTCCGGGGAGCTGTTTTTT
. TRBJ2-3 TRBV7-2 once CASSLARTDTQYF TGTGCCAGCAGCTTAGCGCGCACAGATACGCAGTATTTT
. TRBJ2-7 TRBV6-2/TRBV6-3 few CASSPGRIQYF TGTGCCAGCAGCCCCGGACGGATACAGTACTTC
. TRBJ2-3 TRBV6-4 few CASTDPTMSTDTQYF TGTGCCAGCACTGACCCTACCATGAGCACAGATACGCAGTATTTT
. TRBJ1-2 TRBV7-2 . CASSPSQSYGYTF TGTGCCAGCAGCCCTTCACAGAGCTATGGCTACACCTTC
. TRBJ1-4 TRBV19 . CASSPILTGTDYNEKLFF TGTGCCAGTAGTCCCATCCTGACAGGAACAGATTATAATGAAAAACTGTTTTTT
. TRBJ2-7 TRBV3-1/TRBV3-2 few CASSLGGLSSYEQYF TGTGCCAGCAGCCTCGGGGGTCTGAGCTCCTACGAGCAGTACTTC
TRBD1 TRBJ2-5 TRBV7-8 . CASSLTRRGQDRETQYF TGTGCCAGCAGCTTAACAAGGCGCGGACAGGACAGAGAGACCCAGTACTTC
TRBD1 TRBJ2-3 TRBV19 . CASAGQVSTDTQYF TGTGCCAGTGCGGGACAGGTGAGCACAGATACGCAGTATTTT
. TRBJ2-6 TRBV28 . CASRGAGTYSGANVLTF TGTGCCAGCCGTGGAGCCGGAACTTACTCTGGGGCCAACGTCCTGACTTTC
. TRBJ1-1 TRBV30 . CAVGQLNTEAFF TGTGCCGTGGGGCAGCTTAACACTGAAGCTTTCTTT
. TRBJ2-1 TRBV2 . CASLPSSSYNEQFF TGTGCCAGCCTCCCGTCGAGCTCCTACAATGAGCAGTTCTTC
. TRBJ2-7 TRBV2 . CASSVLRTTHREQYF TGTGCCAGCAGTGTCCTAAGGACAACCCACCGCGAGCAGTACTTC
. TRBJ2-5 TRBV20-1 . CSARRETQYF TGCAGTGCCAGACGTGAGACCCAGTACTTC
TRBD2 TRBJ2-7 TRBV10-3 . CAISSGTTPYEQYF TGTGCCATCAGTTCCGGGACTACGCCATACGAGCAGTACTTC
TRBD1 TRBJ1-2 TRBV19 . CASGDRASNYGYTF TGTGCCTCGGGGGACAGGGCTTCTAACTATGGCTACACCTTC
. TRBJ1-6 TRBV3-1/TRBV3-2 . CASSQEGSPLHF TGTGCCAGCAGCCAAGAGGGGTCACCCCTCCACTTT
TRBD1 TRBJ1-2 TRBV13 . CATARGGDYGYTF TGTGCCACCGCCAGGGGGGGTGACTATGGCTACACCTTC
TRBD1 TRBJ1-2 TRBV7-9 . CASSLGQGANYGYTF TGTGCCAGCAGCCTGGGGCAGGGGGCAAACTATGGCTACACCTTC
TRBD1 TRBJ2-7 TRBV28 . CASSLSQGAHEQYF TGTGCCAGCAGTTTAAGCCAGGGGGCCCACGAGCAGTACTTC
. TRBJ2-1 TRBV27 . CASSIFRGPEFF TGTGCCAGCAGTATCTTCCGGGGCCCTGAGTTCTTC
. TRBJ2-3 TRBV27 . CASSFQGLDTQYF TGTGCCAGCAGTTTCCAGGGATTAGATACGCAGTATTTT
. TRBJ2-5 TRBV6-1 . CASSEDGGGEETQYF TGTGCCAGCAGTGAAGACGGGGGAGGAGAGGAGACCCAGTACTTC
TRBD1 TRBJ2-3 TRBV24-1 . CATSEYGTATDTQYF TGTGCCACCAGTGAGTACGGGACAGCCACAGATACGCAGTATTTT
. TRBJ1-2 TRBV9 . CASSVAPGSNYGYTF TGTGCCAGCAGCGTAGCACCAGGGTCTAACTATGGCTACACCTTC
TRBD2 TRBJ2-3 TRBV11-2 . CASSLGVAGGPTDTQYF TGTGCCAGCAGCTTAGGGGTAGCGGGGGGACCCACAGATACGCAGTATTTT
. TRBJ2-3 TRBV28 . CASSKDGGTDTQYF TGTGCCAGCAGTAAAGATGGGGGCACAGATACGCAGTATTTT